The 28 T cell receptor beta chains listed next were all sequenced from one sample in a study of OX40 agonist ivuxolimab in advanced cancers. Profiled with immunoSEQ multiplex PCR; TCRdb holds only in-frame clones, not every one. Here the sample spans about 78,000 clones, around 90% being singletons. The source was CD4+ or CD8+ T cells sorted from blood, collected in a trial of the OX40 agonist ivuxolimab. These receptors originate from an adult with an advanced solid tumor such as melanoma, head and neck, liver or kidney cancer.

This clone was counted once. The chain links TRBV7-7 to TRBJ2-3; D gene unclear. V was shortened by 5 bases and J by 8 bases, with 23 bases between the two germline ends. This CDR3 contains 16 residues. Germline V gene sequence: CDR1 SSHAT, CDR2 FNYEAQ (reference sequence). CDR3 sequence reads: CASSPTPDSSAGTQYF. The CDR3 DNA is TGTGCCAGCAGCCCTACTCCTGATTCCTCAGCCGGTACGCAGTATTTT.

This clone is a singleton in its sample. The chain couples TRBV7-9 to TRBJ2-1; maybe TRBD2 (6 bases). This CDR3 comprises 17 residues. V gave up 1 base and J gave up 2 bases, with 15 bases separating them. CDR1 is SEHNR, CDR2 FQNEAQ, per germline (reference sequence). The CDR3 sequence is CASSLGLTRGTYNEQFF. The DNA of the CDR3 is TGTGCCAGCAGCTTAGGCCTGACTAGAGGGACCTACAATGAGCAGTTCTTC.

The chain couples TRBV5-1 to TRBJ2-1; 9 bases line up with TRBD2. The CDR3 spans 15 residues. From germline, CDR1 is SGHRS and CDR2 YFSETQ. J gave up 7 bases and V 1 base, and 6 bases lay outside the gene matches. CDR3 sequence reads: CASSLTAGGDNEQFF. The CDR3 nucleotides read TGCGCCAGCAGCTTGACAGCGGGAGGAGATAATGAGCAGTTCTTC.

The chain carries TRBV25-1 and TRBJ1-1; D may be TRBD1 (6 bases). The V end lost 7 bases, the J end lost 4 bases, and 13 bases lay between the germline ends. This CDR3 has 13 residues. CDR1 MGHDK and CDR2 SYGVNS come from the germline V gene. DNA of the CDR3: TGTGCCAGCAAGTCAGGGGTGGGCACTGAAGCTTTCTTT. This gives the protein CASKSGVGTEAFF.

In DNA form, the CDR3 reads TGTGCCAGCACCCCGGGACAAAGCTCCTATAATTCACCCCTCCACTTT. Protein product: CASTPGQSSYNSPLHF. J is TRBJ1-6 and V is TRBV5-6, with D possibly being TRBD1 (6 bases). The CDR3 extends over 16 amino acids. The V gene's germline CDR1 is SGHDT and CDR2 YYEEEE. V lost 6 bases and J lost 0, with 13 bases in between.

The chain couples TRBV2 to TRBJ2-2; perhaps TRBD2 as D (6 bases). The CDR3 consists of 15 residues. CDR1 is SNHLY, CDR2 FYNNEI, per germline. V dropped 11 bases and J dropped 0 bases, with 16 bases sitting between them. In nucleotides, the CDR3 is TGTGCCGCGAATCTAGCGACCGCGAACACCGGGGAGCTGTTTTTT. Amino acid sequence: CAANLATANTGELFF.

For the CDR3, the DNA is TGCGCCAGCAGCTTGGAAATCGGGAGCAATGAGCAGTTCTTC. Its translation: CASSLEIGSNEQFF. The chain joins TRBV5-1 to TRBJ2-1; maybe TRBD2 (6 bases). Per germline, CDR1 SGHRS and CDR2 YFSETQ. Between the trimmed V and J ends, which lost 0 bases and 6 bases, there was a span of 10 bases. The CDR3 runs to 14 residues.

This clone was seen only once. The CDR3 DNA reads as TGCAGCGCTACACCGTCTCCTAATGAAAAACTGTTTTTT. Protein: CSATPSPNEKLFF. The chain uses TRBV29-1 and TRBJ1-4, with D unresolved. Germline V gives CDR1 SQVTM, CDR2 ANQGSEA. The V and J ends lost 7 bases and 3 bases respectively, with 12 bases between them. There are 13 residues in the CDR3.

The rearrangement links TRBV5-1 to TRBJ2-7, with 9 nucleotides matching TRBD2. Germline loops: CDR1 SGHRS, CDR2 YFSETQ. This CDR3 contains 15 residues. The V and J ends lost 4 bases and 0 bases, in that order; junction bases with no gene match: 5. This chain's CDR3 is CASSTDSGSSYEQYF. DNA of the CDR3: TGCGCCAGCAGCACCGATAGCGGGAGCTCCTACGAGCAGTACTTC.

The V and J genes are TRBV29-1 and TRBJ2-2; 7 positions agree with TRBD1. The CDR3 has 12 amino acids. Germline CDR1 SQVTM, CDR2 ANQGSEA. J lost 8 bases, V lost 7 bases, and 7 bases had no gene match. CDR3 nucleotides: TGCAGCGGAAAACAGGGGCAGGGGGAGCTGTTTTTT. It yields the protein CSGKQGQGELFF.

The chain uses TRBV5-1 and TRBJ2-1; TRBD1 matches at 9 bases. Germline loops: CDR1 SGHRS, CDR2 YFSETQ. CDR3 size: 14 residues. V trimming: 4 bases; J trimming: 8 bases; junction bases outside the gene matches: 7. CDR3 region: CASSPGTGYDEQFF. For the CDR3, the DNA is TGCGCCAGCAGCCCCGGGACAGGGTACGATGAGCAGTTCTTC.

The chain is built from TRBV25-1 and TRBJ2-6; a possible D gene is TRBD1 (5 bases). The CDR3 covers 15 residues. Germline values: CDR1 MGHDK, CDR2 SYGVNS. The V end lost 6 bases, the J end lost 0 bases, and 9 bases lay between the germline ends. The DNA for the CDR3 is TGTGCCAGCAGGGGCACAGGCTCTGGGGCCAACGTCCTGACTTTC. Translating gives CASRGTGSGANVLTF.

This CDR3 reads CASSSGQRSGEQYF. CDR3 nucleotide sequence: TGTGCCAGCAGCTCAGGACAGCGTTCGGGCGAGCAGTACTTC. The chain has TRBV9 and TRBJ2-7, with TRBD1 as a possible D gene (6 bases). The CDR3 contains 14 residues. CDR1 and CDR2 from the germline V gene are SGDLS and YYNGEE. V gave up 4 bases and J gave up 6 bases, with 17 bases separating them.

The V call is TRBV7-9, the J call TRBJ1-2; 7 bases align to TRBD1. Germline V gene lookup returns CDR1 SEHNR and CDR2 FQNEAQ (reference sequence). The V segment lost 8 bases and the J segment 6 bases; nucleotides outside the gene matches: 9. CDR3 length: 13 residues. CDR3 bases: TGTGCCAGCCGCGGGACAGATATCGATGGCTACACCTTC. As protein: CASRGTDIDGYTF.

The chain is built from TRBV5-1 and TRBJ2-2; 8 bases map to TRBD2. There are 16 residues in the CDR3. V shed 0 bases and J 7 bases; nucleotides not matched to a gene: 8. From germline, CDR1 is SGHRS and CDR2 YFSETQ. CDR3 region: CASSLGASGQYGELFF. As DNA, the CDR3 is TGCGCCAGCAGCTTGGGGGCTAGCGGGCAATACGGGGAGCTGTTTTTT.

V usage is TRBV29-1 and J usage is TRBJ2-1; D is possibly TRBD1 (5 bases). CDR3 length: 11 amino acids. Germline V gene data show CDR1 as SQVTM and CDR2 as ANQGSEA. Trimming pared 7 bases from V and 10 bases from J, leaving 14 bases between. The CDR3: CSATRVQEQFF. The CDR3 DNA reads as TGCAGCGCGACCAGGGTACAAGAGCAGTTCTTC.

This rearrangement joins TRBV9 to TRBJ2-1, with 8 bases matching TRBD2. The V gene end was trimmed by 4 bases and the J gene end by 10 bases; junction bases not matched to a gene: 10. The germline V gene encodes CDR1 SGDLS and CDR2 YYNGEE. The CDR3 sequence is 14 residues long. CDR3 coding DNA: TGTGCCAGCAGCCCTCGGGGGGGACCGGCGGAGCAGTTCTTC. Amino acid sequence: CASSPRGGPAEQFF.

This clone has just one count. The rearrangement joins TRBV9 to TRBJ2-1, with a weak D call TRBD2 (6 bases). The germline V gene has CDR1 SGDLS and CDR2 YYNGEE. Trimming stripped 0 bases from V and 3 bases from J, with 16 bases between. This CDR3 region has 17 residues. This CDR3 is CASSVDVGGPIYNEQFF. CDR3 DNA: TGTGCCAGCAGCGTAGATGTGGGAGGACCAATCTACAATGAGCAGTTCTTC.

The sample holds one count of this clone. The genes are TRBV7-3 and TRBJ2-2; D gene ambiguous. V was pared by 5 bases and J by 5 bases, with 18 bases between. CDR1 is SGHTA, CDR2 FQGTGA, per germline. The CDR3 length is 16 residues. The CDR3 DNA follows: TGTGCCAGCAGCCGAGGCCATTTGGATGGAACCGGGGAGCTGTTTTTT. It is translated as CASSRGHLDGTGELFF.

CDR3 sequence (DNA): TGTGCCAGTAGTTGGTCAGGGGAAACAGAAAAACTGTTTTTT. Amino acid sequence: CASSWSGETEKLFF. The chain couples TRBV19 to TRBJ1-4; TRBD1 might be the D (6 bases). The germline CDR1 and CDR2 sequences are LNHDA and SQIVND (reference sequence). V gave up 5 bases and J gave up 8 bases, with 15 bases separating them. There are 14 residues in the CDR3.

The chain has TRBV7-9 and TRBJ2-3; TRBD2 is a possible D gene (5 bases). Per germline, CDR1 SEHNR and CDR2 FQNEAQ (reference sequence). This CDR3 spans 16 amino acids. Trimming removed 5 bases at V and 4 bases at J, with 19 bases between. CDR3 nucleotide sequence: TGTGCCAGCAGCAGAGGCGTGGGAGAGTTCGCAGATACGCAGTATTTT. Translating gives CASSRGVGEFADTQYF. Looking up the rest from reference TRBV7-9 and TRBJ2-3 gives the full variable domain: DTGVSQNPRHKITKRGQNVTFRCDPISEHNRLYWYRQTLGQGPEFLTYFQNEAQLEKSRLLSDRFSAERPKGSFSTLEIQRTEQGDSAMYLCASSRGVGEFADTQYFGPGTRLTVL.

The genes are TRBV18 and TRBJ2-1; D might be TRBD1 or TRBD2, each matching 5 bases. CDR1 is KGHSH and CDR2 is LQKENI in the germline V gene. V gave up 4 bases and J gave up 10 bases, with 20 bases separating them. CDR3 length: 15 residues. The CDR3, as DNA: TGTGCCAGCTCACAAACCGGGACGTACGGCGAGGAGCAGTTCTTC. It specifies CASSQTGTYGEEQFF.

V gene TRBV29-1 combines with J gene TRBJ2-6; 9 bases line up with TRBD1. The V and J ends lost 6 bases and 0 bases, in that order; junction bases with no gene match: 9. The germline CDR1 and CDR2 sequences are SQVTM and ANQGSEA. The CDR3 contains 17 residues. CDR3 sequence: CSVAAGTGNSGANVLTF. The DNA for the CDR3 is TGCAGCGTGGCAGCCGGGACAGGGAACTCTGGGGCCAACGTCCTGACTTTC.

The chain has TRBV9 and TRBJ2-7; 9 positions match TRBD1. This CDR3 is built from 15 residues. Trimming removed 0 bases from V and 3 bases from J; junction bases left unmatched: 4. CDR1 SGDLS and CDR2 YYNGEE come from the germline V gene. As DNA, the CDR3 is TGTGCCAGCAGCGTAGCTCCGGGACAGGGCTACGAGCAGTACTTC. Its protein is CASSVAPGQGYEQYF.

This sequence joins TRBV7-2 and TRBJ1-1; D is undetermined. Trimming pared 7 bases from V and 12 bases from J, leaving 21 bases between. This CDR3 spans 13 amino acids. Germline values: CDR1 SGHTA, CDR2 FQGNSA. CDR3 bases: TGTGCCAGCAAAGATCCGGGAATTTGGGCTCCTTTCTTT. This encodes CASKDPGIWAPFF.

This chain connects TRBV20-1 to TRBJ2-7; D is perhaps TRBD2 (6 bases). Germline V CDR1 and CDR2: DFQATT, SNEGSKA (reference sequence). V was shortened by 8 bases and J by 6 bases, with 14 bases between the two germline ends. The CDR3 sequence is 11 residues long. The CDR3 here is CSNTEGFEQYF. The CDR3 DNA reads TGCAGTAACACGGAGGGGTTCGAGCAGTACTTC.

The rearrangement links TRBV10-2 to TRBJ2-7, with no clear D. The CDR3 length is 12 residues. The V end lost 9 bases, the J end lost 5 bases, and 14 bases lay between the germline ends. Germline assignment: CDR1 WSHSY and CDR2 SAAADI. The CDR3 DNA reads as TGCGCCAGTGGACGGAGCCTGGACGAGCAGTACTTC. Translation: CASGRSLDEQYF.

This sequence joins TRBV18 and TRBJ2-1, with TRBD1 matching 7 bases. The V gene's germline CDR1 is KGHSH and CDR2 LQKENI. The CDR3 covers 13 residues. V gave up 8 bases and J gave up 8 bases; unmatched junction bases: 9. CDR3 nucleotides: TGTGCCAGCAGAACCCTTGACAGGGATGAGCAGTTCTTC. This sequence encodes CASRTLDRDEQFF.